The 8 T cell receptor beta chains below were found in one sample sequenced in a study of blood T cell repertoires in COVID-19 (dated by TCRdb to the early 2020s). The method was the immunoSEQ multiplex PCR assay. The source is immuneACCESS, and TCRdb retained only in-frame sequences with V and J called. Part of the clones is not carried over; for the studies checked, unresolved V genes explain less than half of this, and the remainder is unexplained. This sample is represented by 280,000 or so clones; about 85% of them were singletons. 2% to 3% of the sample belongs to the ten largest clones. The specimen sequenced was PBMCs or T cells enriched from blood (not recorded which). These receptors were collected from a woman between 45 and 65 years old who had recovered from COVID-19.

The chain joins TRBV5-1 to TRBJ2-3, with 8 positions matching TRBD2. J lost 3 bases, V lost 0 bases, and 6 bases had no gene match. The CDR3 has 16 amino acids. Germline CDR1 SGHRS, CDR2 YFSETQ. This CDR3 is CASSLVAGSVTDTQYF. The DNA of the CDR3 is TGCGCCAGCAGCTTGGTAGCGGGATCCGTAACAGATACGCAGTATTTT.

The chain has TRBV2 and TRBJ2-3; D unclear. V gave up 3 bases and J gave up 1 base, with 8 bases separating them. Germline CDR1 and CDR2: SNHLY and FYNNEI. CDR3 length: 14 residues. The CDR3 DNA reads TGTGCCAGCAGTGATGAGGCAGGCACAGATACGCAGTATTTT. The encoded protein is CASSDEAGTDTQYF.

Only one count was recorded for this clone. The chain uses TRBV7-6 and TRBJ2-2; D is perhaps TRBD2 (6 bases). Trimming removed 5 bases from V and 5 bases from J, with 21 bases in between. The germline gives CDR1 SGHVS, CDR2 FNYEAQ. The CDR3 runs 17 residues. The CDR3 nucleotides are TGTGCCAGCAGCCCAGGATTGGGGGGAGGTTGGACCGGGGAGCTGTTTTTT. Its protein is CASSPGLGGGWTGELFF.

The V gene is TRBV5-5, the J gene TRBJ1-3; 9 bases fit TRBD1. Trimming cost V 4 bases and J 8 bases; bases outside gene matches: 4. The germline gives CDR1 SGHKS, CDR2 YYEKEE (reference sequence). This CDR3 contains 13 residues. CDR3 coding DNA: TGTGCCAGCAGCATTGACAGGGGGGACACCATATATTTT. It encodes CASSIDRGDTIYF.

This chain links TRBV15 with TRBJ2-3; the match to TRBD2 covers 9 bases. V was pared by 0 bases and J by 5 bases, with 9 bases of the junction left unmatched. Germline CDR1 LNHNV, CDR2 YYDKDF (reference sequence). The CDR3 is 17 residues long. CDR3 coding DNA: TGTGCCACCAGCAGAGAGGCGGGAGGGCCCTCCGGAGATACGCAGTATTTT. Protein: CATSREAGGPSGDTQYF. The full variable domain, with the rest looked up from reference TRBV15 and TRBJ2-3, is DAMVIQNPRYQVTQFGKPVTLSCSQTLNHNVMYWYQQKSSQAPKLLFHYYDKDFNNEADTPDNFQSRRPNTSFCFLDIRSPGLGDTAMYLCATSREAGGPSGDTQYFGPGTRLTVL.

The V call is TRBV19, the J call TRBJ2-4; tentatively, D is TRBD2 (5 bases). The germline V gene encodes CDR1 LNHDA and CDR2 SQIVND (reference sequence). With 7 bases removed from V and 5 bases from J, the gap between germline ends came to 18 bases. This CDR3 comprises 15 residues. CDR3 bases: TGTGCCAGTACCCCGGTGATTGGCGGGCAAAACATTCAGTACTTC. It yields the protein CASTPVIGGQNIQYF.

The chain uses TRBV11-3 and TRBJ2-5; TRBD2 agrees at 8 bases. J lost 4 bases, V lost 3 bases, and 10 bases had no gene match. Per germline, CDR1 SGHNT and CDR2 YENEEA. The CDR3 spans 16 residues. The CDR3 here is CASSLGSGREGETQYF. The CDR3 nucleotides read TGTGCCAGCAGCTTGGGGAGCGGGAGAGAGGGAGAGACCCAGTACTTC.

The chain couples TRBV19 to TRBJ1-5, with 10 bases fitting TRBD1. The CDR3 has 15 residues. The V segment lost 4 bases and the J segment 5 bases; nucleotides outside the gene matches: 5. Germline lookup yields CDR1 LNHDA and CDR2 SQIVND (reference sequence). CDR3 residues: CASSKGQGPHQPQHF. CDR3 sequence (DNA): TGTGCCAGTAGTAAGGGACAGGGGCCCCATCAGCCCCAGCATTTT.